This entry lists 20 T cell receptor beta chains sequenced from one sample in a study of blood T cell repertoires in COVID-19. Sequenced by immunoSEQ multiplex PCR; TCRdb stores in-frame clones only, minus some. The table lists 300,000 or so clones, roughly 90% of them singletons. Sequenced: peripheral blood. The receptor set was obtained from a woman in her twenties or thirties with COVID-19, enrolled during active disease.

This chain links TRBV18 with TRBJ1-4, with D perhaps matching TRBD1 (6 bases). The CDR3 spans 17 residues. Germline V gives CDR1 KGHSH, CDR2 LQKENI. V was trimmed by 3 bases and J by 4 bases, leaving 18 bases between them. CDR3 residues: CASSPTTLQGDNEKLFF. CDR3 bases: TGTGCCAGCTCACCGACTACTCTACAGGGAGATAATGAAAAACTGTTTTTT.

This clone was detected a few times. V gene TRBV18 combines with J gene TRBJ2-7, with D possibly TRBD2 on 5 matching bases. V lost 3 bases and J lost 4, with 28 bases in between. The germline CDR1 and CDR2 sequences are KGHSH and LQKENI. The CDR3 has 19 residues. The CDR3 reads CASSPSIGAEGRFLYEQYF. CDR3 in DNA: TGTGCCAGCTCACCCTCTATTGGAGCTGAAGGGAGATTCTTGTACGAGCAGTACTTC.

The gene calls are TRBV6-5 and TRBJ2-5; 7 bases are a match to TRBD1. The CDR3 has 13 residues. V was clipped by 8 bases and J by 3 bases; unmatched bases: 6. Per the germline V gene, CDR1 is MNHEY and CDR2 is SVGAGI. The CDR3 spells CASYSGTEETQYF. The CDR3 DNA sequence: TGTGCCAGCTACTCCGGGACAGAAGAGACCCAGTACTTC.

This rearrangement joins TRBV19 to TRBJ2-3, with 7 bases that match TRBD1. The V segment lost 6 bases and the J segment 4 bases; nucleotides outside the gene matches: 4. The CDR3 covers 13 residues. Per the germline V gene, CDR1 is LNHDA and CDR2 is SQIVND (reference sequence). The CDR3 DNA follows: TGTGCCAGTAGGTGGACAGGAGCAGATACGCAGTATTTT. The encoded protein is CASRWTGADTQYF. Full variable domain (rest looked up from reference TRBV19 and TRBJ2-3): DGGITQSPKYLFRKEGQNVTLSCEQNLNHDAMYWYRQDPGQGLRLIYYSQIVNDFQKGDIAEGYSVSREKKESFPLTVTSAQKNPTAFYLCASRWTGADTQYFGPGTRLTVL.

The rearrangement uses TRBV10-3 and TRBJ1-5; the D is unclear. The ends were cut back, 3 bases at V and 4 bases at J, with 10 bases in the middle. There are 14 residues in the CDR3. Per germline, CDR1 ENHRY and CDR2 SYGVKD. The CDR3 reads CAISENGLNQPQHF. As DNA, the CDR3 is TGTGCCATCAGTGAAAACGGGTTGAATCAGCCCCAGCATTTT.

This sequence joins TRBV21-1 and TRBJ1-6; the table calls TRBD1, which could not be checked here. TRBV21-1 counts as a pseudogene. The CDR3 extends over 14 amino acids. CDR3 in DNA: TGTGCCAGCAGCAAAAGGGGGTCAGATTCACCCCTCCACTTT. Translating gives CASSKRGSDSPLHF.

This clone was observed many times. V usage is TRBV20-1 and J usage is TRBJ2-1; 10 bases agree with TRBD2. V gave up 7 bases and J gave up 10 bases; unmatched junction bases: 4. CDR3 size: 11 residues. Germline V gives CDR1 DFQATT, CDR2 SNEGSKA (reference sequence). The DNA of the CDR3 is TGCAGTGTCAGGACTAGCGGCGAGCAGTTCTTC. Encoded protein: CSVRTSGEQFF.

The rearrangement joins TRBV18 to TRBJ2-1; 11 bases agree with TRBD2. Germline V lookup: CDR1 KGHSH, CDR2 LQKENI. The CDR3 is made up of 17 amino acids. V shed 3 bases and J 0 bases; nucleotides not matched to a gene: 4. The CDR3 DNA reads TGTGCCAGCTCACCGAAGACTAGCGGGAACTCCTACAATGAGCAGTTCTTC. Translated: CASSPKTSGNSYNEQFF. The whole variable domain, remainder taken from reference TRBV18 and TRBJ2-1, is NAGVMQNPRHLVRRRGQEARLRCSPMKGHSHVYWYRQLPEEGLKFMVYLQKENIIDESGMPKERFSAEFPKEGPSILRIQQVVRGDSAAYFCASSPKTSGNSYNEQFFGPGTRLTVL.

The chain carries TRBV15 and TRBJ2-3; 10 nucleotides line up with TRBD2. Germline values: CDR1 LNHNV, CDR2 YYDKDF (reference sequence). This CDR3 has 19 residues. With V trimmed by 2 bases and J by 1 base, 12 bases remained unmatched. CDR3 sequence (DNA): TGTGCCACCAGCAGATTCCCTGGGACTAGCGCACCACGCACAGATACGCAGTATTTT. Translated, it gives CATSRFPGTSAPRTDTQYF. Drawing the rest from reference TRBV15 and TRBJ2-3, the complete variable domain is DAMVIQNPRYQVTQFGKPVTLSCSQTLNHNVMYWYQQKSSQAPKLLFHYYDKDFNNEADTPDNFQSRRPNTSFCFLDIRSPGLGDTAMYLCATSRFPGTSAPRTDTQYFGPGTRLTVL.

This chain joins TRBV11-2 and TRBJ1-2; D is unclear. CDR1 and CDR2 (germline): SGHAT, FQNNGV. CDR3 size: 15 residues. Trimming removed 0 bases at V and 7 bases at J, with 15 bases between. This CDR3 is CASSLDFGVEGGYTF. CDR3 DNA: TGTGCCAGCAGCTTAGATTTTGGGGTCGAGGGTGGCTACACCTTC.

The chain carries TRBV29-1 and TRBJ1-1; D is unclear. V dropped 7 bases and J dropped 5 bases, with 17 bases sitting between them. This CDR3 is 13 amino acids long. CDR1 SQVTM and CDR2 ANQGSEA come from the germline V gene. For the CDR3, the DNA is TGCAGCGCCCCGAAGGGCGCGGGTACTGAAGCTTTCTTT. Amino acids: CSAPKGAGTEAFF.

This rearrangement joins TRBV2 to TRBJ1-4; 9 nucleotides align to TRBD1. With V trimmed by 5 bases and J by 5 bases, 6 bases remained unmatched. The germline V gene has CDR1 SNHLY and CDR2 FYNNEI. The CDR3 contains 15 residues. The CDR3 loop reads CASSLNRGQNEKLFF. The CDR3 DNA is TGTGCCAGCAGTCTTAACAGGGGGCAAAATGAAAAACTGTTTTTT.

This chain joins TRBV24-1 and TRBJ2-3, with D tentatively TRBD1 (6 bases). CDR1 is KGHDR, CDR2 SFDVKD, per germline. There are 17 residues in the CDR3. The germline V and J ends were trimmed by 0 bases and 6 bases, with 18 bases remaining between them. This CDR3 is CATSDLLPGSRGDTQYF. CDR3 in DNA: TGTGCCACCAGTGATTTGCTCCCAGGTTCGAGGGGGGATACGCAGTATTTT.

The genes are TRBV5-1 and TRBJ2-2; 7 positions match TRBD1. This CDR3 contains 17 residues. V gave up 4 bases and J gave up 1 base; unmatched junction bases: 10. Germline V CDR1 and CDR2: SGHRS, YFSETQ. The CDR3 coding sequence is TGCGCCAGCAGCGAACCCTGGACAGGCTGGAACACCGGGGAGCTGTTTTTT. Protein: CASSEPWTGWNTGELFF. Full variable domain (outside the CDR3, taken from reference TRBV5-1 and TRBJ2-2): KAGVTQTPRYLIKTRGQQVTLSCSPISGHRSVSWYQQTPGQGLQFLFEYFSETQRNKGNFPGRFSGRQFSNSRSEMNVSTLELGDSALYLCASSEPWTGWNTGELFFGEGSRLTVL.

DNA of the CDR3: TGTGCCAGCAGCGACGGACAGGGAAGAAACGAGCAGTACTTC. Protein product: CASSDGQGRNEQYF. The chain couples TRBV4-2 to TRBJ2-7, with 8 bases identical to TRBD1. The germline gives CDR1 LGHNA, CDR2 YNFKEQ. The CDR3 extends over 14 amino acids. The V and J ends lost 5 bases and 5 bases, in that order; junction bases with no gene match: 8.

This sequence joins TRBV20-1 and TRBJ2-3, with D perhaps matching TRBD1 or TRBD2 (5 bases each). The CDR3 has 11 amino acids. Germline V gives CDR1 DFQATT, CDR2 SNEGSKA (reference sequence). Trimming cost V 3 bases and J 10 bases, with 11 bases left between them. The CDR3 sequence: CSASGTEAQYF. CDR3 bases: TGCAGTGCTAGTGGGACGGAGGCGCAGTATTTT.

J is TRBJ2-3 and V is TRBV28; possible D gene TRBD2, 6 bases. The CDR3 covers 15 residues. Germline values: CDR1 MDHEN, CDR2 SYDVKM. Trimming removed 3 bases at V and 3 bases at J, with 13 bases between. The CDR3 here is CASSFGQGGTDTQYF. The CDR3 nucleotides are TGTGCCAGCAGTTTCGGGCAGGGAGGTACAGATACGCAGTATTTT.

This chain joins TRBV2 and TRBJ1-1; 8 bases are a match to TRBD1. Looked up from germline, CDR1 is SNHLY and CDR2 is FYNNEI. The CDR3 loop spans 14 amino acids. V trimming: 2 bases; J trimming: 11 bases; junction bases outside the gene matches: 10. CDR3 nucleotides: TGTGCCAGCAGTGAACCTCAAGGGACAGGAAGGGCTTTCTTT. This translates into CASSEPQGTGRAFF.

V gene TRBV5-1 combines with J gene TRBJ2-2, with 8 nucleotides matching TRBD2. Germline V gene lookup returns CDR1 SGHRS and CDR2 YFSETQ. V lost 2 bases to trimming and J lost 1 base; unmatched junction nucleotides: 7. The CDR3 runs to 17 residues. The chain's CDR3 is CASSLSVTSGNTGELFF. CDR3 nucleotide sequence: TGCGCCAGCAGCTTAAGTGTTACTAGCGGGAACACCGGGGAGCTGTTTTTT.

This chain links TRBV29-1 with TRBJ2-3, with 8 bases lining up with TRBD2. With V trimmed by 1 base and J by 4 bases, 7 bases remained unmatched. Germline assignment: CDR1 SQVTM and CDR2 ANQGSEA. The CDR3 length is 15 residues. The CDR3 is CSVEGQPGLADTQYF. The DNA for the CDR3 is TGCAGCGTTGAAGGACAACCGGGACTAGCAGATACGCAGTATTTT.